These 9 T cell receptor beta chains share one sample of origin, sequenced in a study of cytomegalovirus exposure and HLA in healthy donors. The study ran its PCR with 60 Vbeta and 13 Jbeta primers. Using immunoSEQ multiplex PCR, the repertoire was profiled, and TCRdb retains in-frame clones only, with some absent. The sample lists under 90,000 clones, 60% to 80% occurring once. The sequenced material came from PBMCs. These receptors were collected from a woman in her thirties or forties in good health and CMV-seronegative.

The rearrangement links TRBV4-1 to TRBJ1-5; D remains ambiguous. Trimming took 4 bases from V and 4 from J, leaving 14 bases between them. CDR1 and CDR2 from the germline V gene are MGHRA and YSYEKL. The CDR3 runs to 15 residues. The CDR3 sequence is CASSRSSSPNQPQHF. The CDR3 DNA is TGCGCCAGCAGCCGATCCTCAAGCCCGAATCAGCCCCAGCATTTT.

CDR3 amino acids: CASSPSGQGNSPLHF. CDR3 sequence (DNA): TGCGCCAGCAGCCCATCTGGACAGGGTAATTCACCCCTCCACTTT. This rearrangement joins TRBV10-1 to TRBJ1-6; 8 bases map to TRBD1. Trimming cost V 6 bases and J 6 bases; bases outside gene matches: 7. Per germline, CDR1 WNHNN and CDR2 SYGVQD (reference sequence). CDR3 size: 15 residues.

The chain joins TRBV7-3 to TRBJ1-6; 7 nucleotides agree with TRBD1. V shed 5 bases and J 1 base; nucleotides not matched to a gene: 2. This CDR3 contains 15 residues. Germline CDR1 SGHTA, CDR2 FQGTGA. CDR3 loop: CASSTGASYNSPLHF. Here the CDR3 DNA reads TGTGCCAGCAGCACAGGGGCGTCCTATAATTCACCCCTCCACTTT.

The chain couples TRBV29-1 to TRBJ1-2; D might be TRBD1 (5 bases). Looked up from germline, CDR1 is SQVTM and CDR2 is ANQGSEA. The V end lost 0 bases, the J end lost 4 bases, and 9 bases lay between the germline ends. The CDR3 is made up of 13 amino acids. The CDR3 here is CSVEDGAPYGYTF. In DNA, the CDR3 is TGCAGCGTTGAAGATGGGGCCCCCTATGGCTACACCTTC.

This chain joins TRBV7-3 and TRBJ2-2; 7 bases are a match to TRBD2. The V gene's germline CDR1 is SGHTA and CDR2 FQGTGA. The CDR3 is made up of 16 amino acids. Unmatched junction bases numbered 10, after V lost 5 bases and J lost 4 bases. CDR3 coding DNA: TGTGCCAGCAGCCGGGGCCAGGCTAGCGGCACCGGGGAGCTGTTTTTT. Translated, it gives CASSRGQASGTGELFF.

This rearrangement joins TRBV9 to TRBJ2-5, with D maybe TRBD2 (5 bases). This CDR3 is 15 amino acids long. The ends were cut back, 0 bases at V and 2 bases at J, with 11 bases in the middle. Germline assignment: CDR1 SGDLS and CDR2 YYNGEE. The CDR3 region is CASSVGRSGQETQYF. The DNA of the CDR3 is TGTGCCAGCAGCGTAGGGAGGAGCGGACAAGAGACCCAGTACTTC. Drawing the rest from reference TRBV9 and TRBJ2-5, the complete variable domain is DSGVTQTPKHLITATGQRVTLRCSPRSGDLSVYWYQQSLDQGLQFLIQYYNGEERAKGNILERFSAQQFPDLHSELNLSSLELGDSALYFCASSVGRSGQETQYFGPGTRLLVL.

CDR3 sequence (DNA): TGTGCAAGTCGCTTTTGTCGCGAGCAGTACTTC. It encodes CASRFCREQYF. The V gene is TRBV12-2, the J gene TRBJ2-5; TRBD2, the D gene given by the table, was not confirmed from the DNA. Gene TRBJ2-7 matches the end of the DNA better, so the J call may be wrong. TRBV12-2 is designated a pseudogene. This CDR3 is built from 11 residues.

The chain combines TRBV11-2 with TRBJ2-3, with 14 bases fitting TRBD2. The CDR3 is made up of 17 amino acids. With 1 base clipped from V and 4 bases from J, the junction kept 4 bases outside the gene matches. Germline V gene sequence: CDR1 SGHAT, CDR2 FQNNGV. CDR3 sequence: CASSLAGLAGGSDTQYF. CDR3 nucleotide sequence: TGTGCCAGCAGCTTAGCTGGACTAGCGGGAGGATCAGATACGCAGTATTTT.

The chain has TRBV7-9 and TRBJ1-4, with TRBD1 identical over 9 bases. Germline CDR1 reads SEHNR; CDR2 reads FQNEAQ (reference sequence). The junction had 7 bases not matched to a gene; V was cut back by 5 bases and J by 0 bases. The length of the CDR3 is 17 residues. The CDR3 bases are TGTGCCAGCAGCCTGCCGGACAGGGGAGCAACTAATGAAAAACTGTTTTTT. Translated, it gives CASSLPDRGATNEKLFF.